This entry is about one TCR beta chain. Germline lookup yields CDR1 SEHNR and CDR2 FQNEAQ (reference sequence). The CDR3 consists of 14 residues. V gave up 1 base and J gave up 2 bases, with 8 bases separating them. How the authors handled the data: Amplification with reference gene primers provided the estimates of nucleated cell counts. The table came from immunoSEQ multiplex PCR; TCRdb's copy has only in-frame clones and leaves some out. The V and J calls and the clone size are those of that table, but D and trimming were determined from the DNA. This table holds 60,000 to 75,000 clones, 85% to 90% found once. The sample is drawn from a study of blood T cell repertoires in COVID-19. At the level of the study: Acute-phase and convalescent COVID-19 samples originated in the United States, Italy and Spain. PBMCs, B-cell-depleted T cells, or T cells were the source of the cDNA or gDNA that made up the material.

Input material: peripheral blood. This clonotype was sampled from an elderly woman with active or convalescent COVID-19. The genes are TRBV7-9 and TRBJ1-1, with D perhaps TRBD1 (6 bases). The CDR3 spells CASSLGTANTEAFF. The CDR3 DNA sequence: TGTGCCAGCAGCTTAGGGACAGCAAACACTGAAGCTTTCTTT.